The next 2 T cell receptor beta chains were all read from a single sample in a study of T-cell reconstitution after alpha-beta-depleted transplantation in children. Unique molecular identifiers were used to barcode this TCRbeta library. TCRdb recomputed calls from the PCR reads with MiXCR, one row per CDR3 protein. Here the sample spans approximately 400,000 distinct CDR3 sequences, roughly 11% being singletons. The sequences come from PBMCs from the stem cell graft donor, collected from the stem cell graft. The receptors stem from a human donor who donated a stem cell graft to a child with acute myeloid leukemia.

There are many counts of this clonotype. The rearrangement joins TRBV10-3 to TRBJ1-5, with D perhaps TRBD1 (5 bases). Germline CDR1 is ENHRY and CDR2 is SYGVKD. This CDR3 region has 13 residues. V shed 5 bases and J shed 4 bases, with 9 bases lying between them. Written as DNA, the CDR3 is TGTGCCATCAGTCCAGGGAATAATCAGCCCCAGCATTTT. This encodes CAISPGNNQPQHF.

J is TRBJ1-4 and V is TRBV20-1; D is undetermined. The CDR3 covers 15 residues. V lost 1 base and J lost 4, with 13 bases in between. The germline V gene encodes CDR1 DFQATT and CDR2 SNEGSKA (reference sequence). The CDR3 loop reads CSARGKCCINEKLFF. The CDR3 nucleotides read TGCAGTGCTAGAGGAAAGTGCTGCATTAATGAAAAACTGTTTTTT.